Each of the 3 T cell receptor beta chains below was sequenced from the same sample in a study of blood T cell repertoires in COVID-19. Clones were read by immunoSEQ multiplex PCR, and TCRdb kept only the in-frame ones, dropping some. The table lists over 75,000 clones, more than 75% of them singletons, with roughly 25% in the top ten. Sequencing was carried out using peripheral blood. The receptors were sampled from a human donor in a cohort sampled during active COVID-19.

This clone appeared a single time. This chain links TRBV7-9 with TRBJ2-2; D ambiguous. The CDR3 is made up of 15 amino acids. Germline V gives CDR1 SEHNR, CDR2 FQNEAQ (reference sequence). The V gene lost 1 base and the J gene lost 5 bases, with 11 bases spanning the gap. CDR3 nucleotides: TGTGCCAGCAGCTTAGAACCTAGTCTGACCGGGGAGCTGTTTTTT. Protein sequence: CASSLEPSLTGELFF. Together with reference TRBV7-9 and TRBJ2-2, the CDR3 gives the full variable domain: DTGVSQNPRHKITKRGQNVTFRCDPISEHNRLYWYRQTLGQGPEFLTYFQNEAQLEKSRLLSDRFSAERPKGSFSTLEIQRTEQGDSAMYLCASSLEPSLTGELFFGEGSRLTVL.

The chain has TRBV6-2 or TRBV6-3 and TRBJ2-7; no definite D call. This CDR3 comprises 14 residues. Per germline, CDR1 MNHEY and CDR2 SVGEGT. The V end was cut by 3 bases, the J end by 4 bases, with 13 bases between. The CDR3 DNA follows: TGTGCCAGCAGTTATTGGCAGAAACCTTACGAGCAGTACTTC. Its translation: CASSYWQKPYEQYF.

The gene calls are TRBV6-6 and TRBJ2-1; 14 bases fit TRBD2. Germline V gene data show CDR1 as MNHNY and CDR2 as SVGAGI (reference sequence). Trimming took 4 bases from V and 4 from J; bases not matched to a gene: 3. The CDR3 is 16 amino acids. CDR3 in DNA: TGTGCCAGCAGTTGGACTAGCGGGGGGACTTACAATGAGCAGTTCTTC. Protein: CASSWTSGGTYNEQFF.